Included here is one TCR beta chain sequence, with context. The limits of the CDR3 on the DNA are not certain, so only TCRdb's listed CDR3 is given. The entry originates in a study of neoadjuvant anti-PD-1 for oral cavity cancer. About the study: Patients without progression received a fourth nivolumab dose around day 43, then surgical resection on days 50-56.

Patients were newly diagnosed with stage II-IVA oral cavity squamous cell carcinoma without prior systemic or radiation treatment. The CDR3 has 14 amino acids, counting both end residues. Per germline, CDR1 SGHKS and CDR2 YYEKEE (reference sequence). Sequencing was performed with immunoSEQ multiplex PCR; in TCRdb, only in-frame clones are kept and a portion is missing. The sample includes approximately 14,000 clones, approximately 70% of them seen just once. The TCR comes from a person between 35 and 79 years old with oral cavity squamous cell carcinoma. The V and J genes are TRBV5-5 and TRBJ2-7; the table calls TRBD1, which could not be checked here. Sample: PBMCs, taken before nivolumab (anti-PD-1) treatment. The CDR3 sequence: CASNWGQGSYEQCF.